This is a list of T cell receptor beta chains from one sample in a study of OX40 agonist ivuxolimab in advanced cancers. TCRdb keeps only in-frame clones here, not all; method: immunoSEQ multiplex PCR. The table records around 11,000 clones, roughly 80% of them present only once. The sequencing here drew on CD4+ or CD8+ T cells sorted from blood, taken in a trial of the OX40 agonist ivuxolimab. All receptors derive from an adult with an advanced solid tumor such as melanoma, head and neck, liver or kidney cancer. CDR3s include the opening cysteine and the closing phenylalanine or tryptophan. D genes are given only for firm matches.

cdr3_nt cdr3_aa d_call j_call v_call
TGCACCAGCAGCTTGTTACGGGAGCAGTCGGATACGCAGTATTTT CTSSLLREQSDTQYF - TRBJ2-3 TRBV5-1
TGCAGCGTTCCCCCGCCAGGGGAAGGCTCCTACAATGAGCAGTTCTTC CSVPPPGEGSYNEQFF - TRBJ2-1 TRBV29-1
TGTGCCACCAGCAGAGACGAGACCCAGTACTTC CATSRDETQYF - TRBJ2-5 TRBV15
TGTGCCAGCAAGGGTTTGCGGGGCCGCTCCTACAATGAGCAGTTCTTC CASKGLRGRSYNEQFF - TRBJ2-1 TRBV28
TGTGCCTGGAGTGTACTAGGGGGGTCCTACGAGCAGTACTTC CAWSVLGGSYEQYF - TRBJ2-7 TRBV30
TGCGCCAGCAGCCAAGATTGGCGGGGGACCTACGAGCAGTACTTC CASSQDWRGTYEQYF TRBD2 TRBJ2-7 TRBV4-3
TGTGCCAGCAGCGGCGGGGCCGGGGAGCTGTTTTTT CASSGGAGELFF - TRBJ2-2 TRBV5-6
TGTGCCAGCAGCGTAGCGGGACAGGGCTACGAGCAGTACTTC CASSVAGQGYEQYF TRBD1 TRBJ2-7 TRBV9
TGTGCCAGCATGGGCGGGCTAGCGGGAGGGTGGAATGAGCAGTTCTTC CASMGGLAGGWNEQFF TRBD2 TRBJ2-1 TRBV2
TGTGCCAGCACCCTGACAGGGGACCGTTACGAGCAGTACTTC CASTLTGDRYEQYF TRBD1 TRBJ2-7 TRBV6-1
TGTGCCAGCAGACCGGGACAGGGGCACCAAGAGACCCAGTACTTC CASRPGQGHQETQYF TRBD1 TRBJ2-5 TRBV28
TGCGCCAGCAGCGTTGGAGGGAACACTGAAGCTTTCTTT CASSVGGNTEAFF - TRBJ1-1 TRBV5-1
TGTGCCAGCAGTTTATCGGGCGGGGCGGGAGGGGAGCAGTTCTTC CASSLSGGAGGEQFF TRBD2 TRBJ2-1 TRBV27